The 13 T cell receptor beta chains below come from one sample, sequenced in a study of Graves' ophthalmopathy and Graves' hyperthyroidism. Using RNA transcripts, the TCR beta CDR3 regions were amplified. Scientists carried out first-round RT-PCR using HTBI primers and then a second-round multiplex PCR. One entry per CDR3 protein results from TCRdb running MiXCR on the multiplex PCR reads. The sample yields around 590,000 distinct CDR3 sequences, about 40% seen once. Sequencing was done on a sample of peripheral blood or thyroid tissue (not recorded which). All receptors derive from an adult man with Graves' hyperthyroidism.

The CDR3 DNA sequence: TGTGCCAGTAGTATGTCTGGACCCCAGGGAGATACGCAGTATTTT. As protein: CASSMSGPQGDTQYF. This rearrangement joins TRBV19 to TRBJ2-3; TRBD1 might be the D (5 bases). Trimming removed 3 bases from V and 5 bases from J, with 15 bases in between. The germline gives CDR1 LNHDA, CDR2 SQIVND (reference sequence). This CDR3 comprises 15 residues.

As regards this clonotype: A much larger clone differs by one base, so this may be a read error. The chain uses TRBV19 and TRBJ1-3, with D perhaps matching TRBD1 (6 bases). The CDR3 loop spans 14 amino acids. Germline assignment: CDR1 LNHDA and CDR2 SQIVND (reference sequence). CDR3 coding DNA: TGTGCCAGTACTTCAGGGGTTACTGGAAACATCATATATTTT. As protein: CASTSGVTGNIIYF.

This clonotype was picked up many times. This sequence joins TRBV29-1 and TRBJ2-5, with unresolved D. The germline V gene encodes CDR1 SQVTM and CDR2 ANQGSEA. CDR3 length: 13 amino acids. The germline V and J ends were trimmed by 3 bases and 0 bases, with 8 bases remaining between them. The CDR3 reads CSVDGTNQETQYF. The CDR3 region has the DNA TGCAGCGTTGATGGTACAAACCAAGAGACCCAGTACTTC.

As to this clonotype: Relative to the germline gene, one junction end is altered; a read error may explain this. This chain joins TRBV7-9 and TRBJ1-1; D ambiguous. Germline assignment: CDR1 SEHNR and CDR2 FQNEAQ (reference sequence). The CDR3 is made up of 13 amino acids. Here the CDR3 DNA reads TGTGCCAGCAGTCTAGTAATGAACACTGGAGCTTTCTTT. This gives the protein CASSLVMNTGAFF.

The chain carries TRBV11-2 and TRBJ1-3; 8 positions match TRBD1. Germline V lookup: CDR1 SGHAT, CDR2 FQNNGV. J lost 0 bases, V lost 3 bases, and 1 base had no gene match. This CDR3 spans 15 amino acids. CDR3 sequence: CASSFQGASGNTIYF. CDR3 sequence (DNA): TGTGCCAGCAGCTTCCAGGGGGCCTCTGGAAACACCATATATTTT.

This clonotype was seen ten or more times. The chain has TRBV7-9 and TRBJ1-3, with D unclear. The CDR3 loop spans 15 amino acids. The germline CDR1 and CDR2 sequences are SEHNR and FQNEAQ (reference sequence). The V and J ends lost 3 bases and 0 bases respectively, with 9 bases between them. As DNA, the CDR3 is TGTGCCAGCAGCTTTTTTCCGAACTCTGGAAACACCATATATTTT. This sequence encodes CASSFFPNSGNTIYF.

This clonotype showed up just a few times. The chain has TRBV27 and TRBJ2-5; TRBD2 aligns across 10 bases. V gave up 8 bases and J gave up 1 base; unmatched junction bases: 4. The CDR3 is 14 residues long. The germline V gene has CDR1 MNHEY and CDR2 SMNVEV (reference sequence). The CDR3 region has the DNA TGTGCCAGCCGACCTAGCGGGGGCCAAGAGACCCAGTACTTC. This sequence encodes CASRPSGGQETQYF.

Points on this clonotype: A much larger clone sits a single nucleotide away, making a read error possible. V and J are TRBV7-9 and TRBJ1-4; a weak D match, TRBD1 (6 bases). The CDR3 length is 16 residues. The germline gives CDR1 SEHNR, CDR2 FQNEAQ (reference sequence). V lost 1 base and J 7 bases, leaving 16 bases between the germline ends. This CDR3 reads CASSLGLGQNAEKLFF. The CDR3 nucleotides read TGTGCCAGCAGCTTAGGGTTAGGACAGAACGCTGAAAAACTGTTTTTT.

The V call is TRBV29-1, the J call TRBJ1-2, with 7 bases lining up with TRBD1. J lost 6 bases, V lost 8 bases, and 9 bases had no gene match. CDR1 and CDR2 (germline): SQVTM, ANQGSEA. The CDR3 spans 12 residues. The CDR3 sequence: CSSTDRDNGYTF. The CDR3 DNA sequence: TGCAGCTCCACTGACAGGGATAATGGCTACACCTTC.

Worth noting for this clonotype: Given a much more abundant clone one base away, this may be a read error. This chain connects TRBV10-3 to TRBJ1-5; D possibly corresponds to TRBD1 (5 bases). This CDR3 has 14 residues. V was trimmed by 2 bases and J by 5 bases, leaving 10 bases between them. Germline V CDR1 and CDR2: ENHRY, SYGVKD. Written as DNA, the CDR3 is TGTGCCATCAGTGAGGGGGGTAAGCATCAGCCCCAGCATTTT. Protein product: CAISEGGKHQPQHF.

This clonotype has more than one count but fewer than ten. V is TRBV5-1 and J is TRBJ1-4; 9 nucleotides line up with TRBD1. The trim removed 8 bases at V and 2 bases at J, leaving 10 bases unmatched. The CDR3 loop spans 16 amino acids. The germline CDR1 and CDR2 sequences are SGHRS and YFSETQ. The CDR3 bases are TGCGCCAGTCAGCGGACAGGGGTTGCGACTAATGAAAAACTGTTTTTT. The encoded protein is CASQRTGVATNEKLFF.

This chain connects TRBV7-9 to TRBJ1-4, with D possibly TRBD1 on 5 matching bases. V was cut by 5 bases and J by 7 bases, with 17 bases left in between. The CDR3 has 15 amino acids. The germline gives CDR1 SEHNR, CDR2 FQNEAQ (reference sequence). DNA for the CDR3: TGTGCCAGCAGCCAGGGCCCCTCCGGGAGTGAAAAACTGTTTTTT. Translated, it gives CASSQGPSGSEKLFF.

Turning to this clonotype: Possible read error: a much larger clone is one base away. This chain joins TRBV7-9 and TRBJ2-2; D is unresolved. The germline V gene encodes CDR1 SEHNR and CDR2 FQNEAQ (reference sequence). The CDR3 runs 15 residues. Deletions cut 2 bases from V and 8 bases from J, with 15 bases between. CDR3 nucleotides: TGTGCCAGCAGCTTATTAGTCGGTTCGACAGGGGAGCTGTTTTTT. Translation: CASSLLVGSTGELFF.